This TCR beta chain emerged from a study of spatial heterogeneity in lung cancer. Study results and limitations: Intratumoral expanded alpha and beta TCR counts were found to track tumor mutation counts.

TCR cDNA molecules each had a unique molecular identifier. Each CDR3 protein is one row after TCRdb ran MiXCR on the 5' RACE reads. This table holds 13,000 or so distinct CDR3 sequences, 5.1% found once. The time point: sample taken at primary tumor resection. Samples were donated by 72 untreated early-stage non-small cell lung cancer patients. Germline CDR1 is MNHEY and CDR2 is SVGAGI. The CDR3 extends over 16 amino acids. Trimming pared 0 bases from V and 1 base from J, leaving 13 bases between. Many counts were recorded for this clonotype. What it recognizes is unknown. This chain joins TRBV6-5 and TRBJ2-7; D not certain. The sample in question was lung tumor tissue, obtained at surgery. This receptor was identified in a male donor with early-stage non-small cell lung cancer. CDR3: CASSYSDATISYEQYF. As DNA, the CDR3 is TGTGCCAGCAGTTACTCGGACGCTACGATTTCCTACGAGCAGTACTTC.